Reported below is one T cell receptor (beta chain). The entry originates in a study of shared clonotypes between healthy human individuals. CD45RO-negative cells were positively selected for CCR7, leaving out terminally differentiated effector memory CD45RA+ cells. Assay used: immunoSEQ multiplex PCR; TCRdb lists only in-frame clones, some missing. Here the sample spans 2 million to 2.5 million clones, just under 95% being singletons. The receptor was derived from a man between 18 and 35 years old in good health. The sequenced sample was naive CD8+ T cells sorted from blood.

CDR3 residues: CASSQGVGQTYEQYF. As DNA, the CDR3 is TGCGCCAGCAGCCAGGGGGTGGGACAGACCTACGAGCAGTACTTC. The chain employs TRBV4-3 and TRBJ2-7; 7 bases fit TRBD1. Germline CDR1 reads LGHNA; CDR2 reads YSLEER. This CDR3 contains 15 residues. V lost 3 bases, J lost 2 bases, and 7 bases stayed unmatched.